This T cell receptor beta chain is drawn from a study of shared clonotypes between healthy human individuals. The V end was cut by 1 base, the J end by 5 bases, with 12 bases between. This CDR3 region has 15 residues. Per germline, CDR1 SGDLS and CDR2 YYNGEE. Source study methods: Junction-only immunoSEQ sequences carried no quality scores, so filtering differed. The repertoire was sequenced with immunoSEQ multiplex PCR; TCRdb's copy has only in-frame clones and lacks some. The V and J calls and clone size come from that table; D and trimming were worked out from the DNA. Here the sample spans hundreds of thousands of clones, about 73% being singletons.

Sequenced sample: memory CD4+ T cells sorted from blood. The subset was: CD45RA-negative fraction. The chain links TRBV9 to TRBJ1-4; D remains unclear. This TCR came from a man aged 25-45 years in good health. The CDR3 here is CASSVREKPNEKLFF. CDR3 in DNA: TGTGCCAGCAGCGTAAGAGAAAAACCAAATGAAAAACTGTTTTTT. The whole variable domain, remainder taken from reference TRBV9 and TRBJ1-4, is DSGVTQTPKHLITATGQRVTLRCSPRSGDLSVYWYQQSLDQGLQFLIQYYNGEERAKGNILERFSAQQFPDLHSELNLSSLELGDSALYFCASSVREKPNEKLFFGSGTQLSVL.